The present entry profiles one TCR beta chain with its context. Its target is unknown. Terminally differentiated effector memory CD45RA+ cells were excluded from the naive CD8 cells, which were CD45RO-negative and positively selected for CCR7. Caucasian adults living in Nashville, Tennessee, provided all samples. V shed 3 bases and J 0 bases; nucleotides not matched to a gene: 6. This CDR3 has 18 amino acids. CDR1 is SGDLS, CDR2 YYNGEE, per germline. This entry belongs to a study of shared clonotypes between healthy human individuals. Findings and caveats of the study: Depth of sequencing was expected to influence donor clonotype sharing. Sampling covered blood only; tissue repertoires likely differ.

Evenly divided among several immunoSEQ plates was the genomic DNA of each subset. Clones were read by immunoSEQ multiplex PCR, and TCRdb kept only the in-frame ones, dropping some. The table records hundreds of thousands of clones, over 90% of them present only once. This TCR was sampled from a man aged 25-40 years in good health. The chain is built from TRBV9 and TRBJ2-1; the match to TRBD2 covers 13 bases. Sequencing used naive CD8+ T cells sorted from blood. The CDR3: CASSALAGGVSSYNEQFF. CDR3 DNA: TGTGCCAGCAGCGCACTAGCGGGAGGGGTGAGCTCCTACAATGAGCAGTTCTTC.